These 22 T cell receptor beta chains share one sample of origin, sequenced in a study of T cell repertoires in cytomegalovirus infection. These receptors lack a known antigen. TCRdb itself ran the reads through MiXCR, one entry per CDR3 protein. Of fewer than 200,000 distinct CDR3 sequences listed, about 20% are singletons. The sample in question was CD8+ T cells from cultured PBMCs, obtained from culture after CMV antigen stimulation. The source is a human donor in good health (CMV status not recorded). Some clones in this sample may be carry-over from other donors' samples.

V usage is TRBV7-9 and J usage is TRBJ2-1; maybe TRBD1 (6 bases). V shed 3 bases and J shed 8 bases, with 11 bases lying between them. The CDR3 extends over 13 amino acids. Germline V gives CDR1 SEHNR, CDR2 FQNEAQ (reference sequence). The CDR3 DNA reads TGTGCCAGCAGCTTCCCCAGGGGCCATGAGCAGTTCTTC. This encodes CASSFPRGHEQFF.

This clonotype was observed a few times. The gene calls are TRBV6-2 or TRBV6-3 and TRBJ1-5, with 8 bases aligning to TRBD1. The CDR3 contains 15 residues. The ends lost 6 bases at V and 6 bases at J; junction bases unmatched: 10. Germline V gives CDR1 MNHEY, CDR2 SVGEGT. The CDR3 is CASRTRTGSLQPQHF. The CDR3 DNA sequence: TGTGCCAGCAGAACTCGGACAGGGAGCCTTCAGCCCCAGCATTTT.

The chain couples TRBV20-1 to TRBJ2-7; a possible D gene is TRBD2 (5 bases). CDR3 length equals 14 residues. Germline assignment: CDR1 DFQATT and CDR2 SNEGSKA (reference sequence). V was pared by 4 bases and J by 3 bases, with 16 bases between. The CDR3 is CSATGIEVLYEQYF. Here the CDR3 DNA reads TGCAGTGCTACCGGGATCGAGGTACTCTACGAGCAGTACTTC.

The V gene is TRBV4-2, the J gene TRBJ1-2; 10 bases align to TRBD1. V trimming: 0 bases; J trimming: 4 bases; junction bases outside the gene matches: 14. The CDR3 loop spans 19 amino acids. CDR1 and CDR2 from the germline V gene are LGHNA and YNFKEQ. The CDR3 coding sequence is TGTGCCAGCAGCCAAGAAGGACAGGGGGAATCGGCAGAGAGCTATGGCTACACCTTC. Amino acid sequence: CASSQEGQGESAESYGYTF.

The chain recombines TRBV7-2 with TRBJ1-1; D call uncertain. Germline V CDR1 and CDR2: SGHTA, FQGNSA. The CDR3 extends over 12 amino acids. Trimming cost V 5 bases and J 1 base, with 5 bases left between them. The CDR3 spells CASSTSNTEAFF. The CDR3 coding sequence is TGTGCCAGCAGCACCTCGAACACTGAAGCTTTCTTT.

This clonotype was counted between two and nine times. J is TRBJ2-2 and V is TRBV6-2 or TRBV6-3; 10 bases fit TRBD2. Per the germline V gene, CDR1 is MNHEY and CDR2 is SVGEGT. This CDR3 contains 14 residues. Losses at the gene ends were 4 bases for V and 6 bases for J; bases not matched to a gene: 2. CDR3 sequence (DNA): TGTGCCAGCAGTTTCGGACTAGCGGCCGGGGAGCTGTTTTTT. Amino acids: CASSFGLAAGELFF.

The chain carries TRBV4-1 and TRBJ1-5; no clear D. The germline V and J ends were trimmed by 0 bases and 6 bases, with 12 bases remaining between them. The V gene's germline CDR1 is MGHRA and CDR2 YSYEKL. CDR3 length: 15 residues. The chain's CDR3 is CASSQDKAAGQPQHF. DNA for the CDR3: TGCGCCAGCAGCCAAGATAAAGCAGCCGGTCAGCCCCAGCATTTT.

This clonotype was counted a few times. This chain links TRBV7-9 with TRBJ2-7, with D perhaps matching TRBD1 or TRBD2 (6 bases each). The germline V and J ends were trimmed by 4 bases and 3 bases, with 16 bases remaining between them. The CDR3 totals 15 residues. The V gene's germline CDR1 is SEHNR and CDR2 FQNEAQ (reference sequence). The CDR3 loop reads CASSSIPGARYEQYF. CDR3 nucleotides: TGTGCCAGCAGCTCCATCCCGGGGGCCCGCTACGAGCAGTACTTC.

V and J are TRBV11-2 and TRBJ2-2; D uncertain. The V gene lost 1 base and the J gene lost 3 bases, with 9 bases spanning the gap. Per germline, CDR1 SGHAT and CDR2 FQNNGV. The CDR3 is made up of 15 amino acids. The CDR3 reads CASSLVSTDTGELFF. DNA of the CDR3: TGTGCCAGCAGCTTAGTATCCACAGACACCGGGGAGCTGTTTTTT.

The CDR3 DNA sequence: TGTGCCAGCAGTCTTCCAGGGCTCGGGAACACTGAAGCTTTCTTT. This sequence encodes CASSLPGLGNTEAFF. The chain has TRBV12-3 or TRBV12-4 and TRBJ1-1; tentative D call: TRBD1 (5 bases). The CDR3 runs 15 residues. Trimming shortened V by 5 bases and J by 1 base, and 14 bases separated the two germline ends.

This clonotype appeared a few times. The V and J genes are TRBV4-3 and TRBJ1-1; D is ambiguous. Germline CDR1 LGHNA, CDR2 YSLEER. V lost 3 bases to trimming and J lost 4 bases, with 12 bases between them. The CDR3 has 14 residues. CDR3 nucleotides: TGCGCCAGCAGCCACGCTCCCTCTGGCACTGAAGCTTTCTTT. Translating it yields CASSHAPSGTEAFF.

This chain connects TRBV7-2 to TRBJ2-1; TRBD1 agrees at 7 bases. There are 13 residues in the CDR3. Per the germline V gene, CDR1 is SGHTA and CDR2 is FQGNSA. V was pared by 7 bases and J by 15 bases, with 15 bases of the junction left unmatched. CDR3 nucleotides: TGTGCCAGCATCACCTCCGGATCCGGGACAGCGTTCTTC. Translated, it gives CASITSGSGTAFF. The full variable domain, in which reference TRBV7-2 and TRBJ2-1 provide the parts outside the CDR3, is GAGVSQSPSNKVTEKGKDVELRCDPISGHTALYWYRQSLGQGLEFLIYFQGNSAPDKSGLPSDRFSAERTGGSVSTLTIQRTQQEDSAVYLCASITSGSGTAFFGPGTRLTVL.

CDR3 DNA sequence: TGCGCCAGCAGCTTGGGTCCTACCGGGGAGCTGTTTTTT. This sequence encodes CASSLGPTGELFF. The chain recombines TRBV5-1 with TRBJ2-2; no definite D call. V was pared by 0 bases and J by 5 bases, with 5 bases between. The CDR3 is 13 residues long. Germline-derived CDR1 and CDR2 are SGHRS and YFSETQ. The full variable domain, in which reference TRBV5-1 and TRBJ2-2 provide the parts outside the CDR3, is KAGVTQTPRYLIKTRGQQVTLSCSPISGHRSVSWYQQTPGQGLQFLFEYFSETQRNKGNFPGRFSGRQFSNSRSEMNVSTLELGDSALYLCASSLGPTGELFFGEGSRLTVL.

This clonotype was recorded once. V usage is TRBV7-6 and J usage is TRBJ1-1; 9 bases map to TRBD1. This CDR3 is 17 amino acids long. Trimming cost V 5 bases and J 1 base; bases outside gene matches: 11. The germline CDR1 and CDR2 sequences are SGHVS and FNYEAQ. The CDR3 protein is CASSPPGQGIKNTEAFF. CDR3 DNA: TGTGCCAGCAGCCCCCCGGGACAGGGCATTAAGAACACTGAAGCTTTCTTT.

The gene calls are TRBV7-2 and TRBJ2-1; 10 bases agree with TRBD2. The ends lost 4 bases at V and 6 bases at J; junction bases unmatched: 0. CDR1 is SGHTA and CDR2 is FQGNSA in the germline V gene. The CDR3 extends over 13 amino acids. CDR3 residues: CASSSSGGNEQFF. Written as DNA, the CDR3 is TGTGCCAGCAGCTCTAGCGGGGGCAATGAGCAGTTCTTC.

This clonotype was seen more than once but under ten times. The chain recombines TRBV25-1 with TRBJ1-3; 9 nucleotides align to TRBD1. The V and J ends lost 1 base and 4 bases, in that order; junction bases with no gene match: 8. There are 17 residues in the CDR3. The V gene's germline CDR1 is MGHDK and CDR2 SYGVNS. CDR3 in amino acids: CASSELRSGTGGNTIYF. The CDR3 region has the DNA TGTGCCAGCAGTGAATTAAGGTCCGGGACAGGGGGAAACACCATATATTTT.

This chain uses TRBV11-2 with TRBJ2-2, with a possible D match to TRBD2 (5 bases). V dropped 5 bases and J dropped 3 bases, with 22 bases sitting between them. The CDR3 spans 18 residues. CDR1 and CDR2 (germline): SGHAT, FQNNGV. CDR3 loop: CASSPTRVRTGDTGELFF. The CDR3 DNA is TGTGCCAGCAGCCCTACCCGCGTACGAACCGGGGACACCGGGGAGCTGTTTTTT.

The gene calls are TRBV6-2 or TRBV6-3 and TRBJ1-2, with D hard to call. The germline V gene encodes CDR1 MNHEY and CDR2 SVGEGT. V lost 2 bases and J 4 bases, leaving 5 bases between the germline ends. The CDR3 contains 12 residues. The CDR3 loop is CASSYGVYGYTF. The CDR3 region has the DNA TGTGCCAGCAGTTACGGGGTCTATGGCTACACCTTC.

This clonotype has just a few counts. The V call is TRBV18, the J call TRBJ2-1; D not certain. This CDR3 is 17 amino acids long. Trimming cost V 0 bases and J 0 bases, with 12 bases left between them. Germline V CDR1 and CDR2: KGHSH, LQKENI. CDR3 residues: CASSPPIDTPSYNEQFF. DNA for the CDR3: TGTGCCAGCTCACCACCAATCGACACTCCCTCCTACAATGAGCAGTTCTTC.

The chain couples TRBV6-2 or TRBV6-3 to TRBJ1-1; no clear D gene. Trimming cost V 8 bases and J 0 bases, with 7 bases left between them. Germline assignment: CDR1 MNHEY and CDR2 SVGEGT. This CDR3 is built from 12 residues. The DNA of the CDR3 is TGTGCCAGCTTGAGTTTGAACACTGAAGCTTTCTTT. Its protein product is CASLSLNTEAFF.

The J gene is TRBJ1-1, the V gene TRBV6-2 or TRBV6-3; 7 nucleotides agree with TRBD1. J lost 7 bases, V lost 6 bases, and 11 bases had no gene match. The germline CDR1 and CDR2 sequences are MNHEY and SVGEGT. This CDR3 contains 14 residues. Here the CDR3 reads CASSPTGESNEAFF. In DNA, the CDR3 is TGTGCCAGCAGCCCAACAGGGGAGTCCAATGAAGCTTTCTTT.

J is TRBJ2-1 and V is TRBV7-2, with TRBD1 matching 10 bases. CDR3 size: 15 residues. J gave up 6 bases and V 5 bases, and 7 bases lay outside the gene matches. Germline V gene sequence: CDR1 SGHTA, CDR2 FQGNSA. CDR3 in DNA: TGTGCCAGCAGCACCCGGGACAGGGGATCCAATGAGCAGTTCTTC. This codes for CASSTRDRGSNEQFF. Using reference TRBV7-2 and TRBJ2-1 for the parts outside the CDR3, the full variable domain is GAGVSQSPSNKVTEKGKDVELRCDPISGHTALYWYRQSLGQGLEFLIYFQGNSAPDKSGLPSDRFSAERTGGSVSTLTIQRTQQEDSAVYLCASSTRDRGSNEQFFGPGTRLTVL.